This T cell receptor (beta chain) is drawn from a study of OX40 agonist ivuxolimab in advanced cancers. As for the study in general: Given to patients was ivuxolimab, an agonistic anti-OX40 (CD134) antibody.

Using immunoSEQ multiplex PCR, the repertoire was profiled, and TCRdb retains in-frame clones only, with some absent. The data hold around 60,000 clones, with around 83% observed a single time. The TCR originated in an adult with an advanced solid tumor such as melanoma, head and neck, liver or kidney cancer. Sequenced here: CD4+ or CD8+ T cells sorted from blood, sampled in a trial of the OX40 agonist ivuxolimab.

The CDR3 region is CASSVRVTYGYTF. In DNA form, the CDR3 reads TGTGCCAGCAGTGTGAGAGTTACCTATGGCTACACCTTC. The gene calls are TRBV2 and TRBJ1-2, with D uncertain. The V and J ends lost 4 bases and 4 bases respectively, with 10 bases between them. Germline values: CDR1 SNHLY, CDR2 FYNNEI. The CDR3 contains 13 residues.